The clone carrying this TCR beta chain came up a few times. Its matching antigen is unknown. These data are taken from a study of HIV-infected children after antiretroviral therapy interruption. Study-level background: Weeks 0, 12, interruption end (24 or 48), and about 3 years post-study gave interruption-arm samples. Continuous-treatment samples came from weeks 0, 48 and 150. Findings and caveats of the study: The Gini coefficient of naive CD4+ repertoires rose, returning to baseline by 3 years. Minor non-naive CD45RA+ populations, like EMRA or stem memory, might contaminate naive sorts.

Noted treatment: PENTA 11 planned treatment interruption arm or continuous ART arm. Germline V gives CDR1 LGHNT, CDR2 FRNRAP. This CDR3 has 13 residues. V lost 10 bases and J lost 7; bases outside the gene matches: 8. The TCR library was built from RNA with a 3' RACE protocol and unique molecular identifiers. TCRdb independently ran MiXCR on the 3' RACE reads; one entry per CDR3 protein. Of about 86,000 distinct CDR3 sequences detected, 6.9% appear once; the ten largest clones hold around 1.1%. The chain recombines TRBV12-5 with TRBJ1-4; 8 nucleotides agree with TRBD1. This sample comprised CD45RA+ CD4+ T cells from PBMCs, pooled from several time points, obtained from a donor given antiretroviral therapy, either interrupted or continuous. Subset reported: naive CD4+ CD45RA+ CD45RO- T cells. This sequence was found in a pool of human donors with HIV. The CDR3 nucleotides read TGTGCTATCCAGGGGGCACTTGGTGAAAAACTGTTTTTT. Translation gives CAIQGALGEKLFF.